A single sample is the source of the 32 T cell receptor beta chains below, sequenced in a study of cytotoxic CD8 clonotypes in ibrutinib-treated CLL. Here immunoSEQ multiplex PCR was the method, and the copy in TCRdb shows in-frame clones only, minus some. The repertoire holds roughly 220,000 clones, with around 75% as singletons. The material sequenced was PBMCs, taken after 12 months of ibrutinib treatment. The source of these receptors is a human donor with chronic lymphocytic leukemia.

The V gene is TRBV11-1, the J gene TRBJ2-6; D is unclear. Germline loops: CDR1 SGHAT, CDR2 FQDESV (reference sequence). This CDR3 is 14 amino acids long. The V and J ends lost 4 bases and 0 bases respectively, with 4 bases between them. The CDR3 nucleotides are TGTGCCAGCAGCTGGGCCTCTGGGGCCAACGTCCTGACTTTC. Its translation is CASSWASGANVLTF.

This sequence joins TRBV11-2 and TRBJ2-5, with D perhaps TRBD1 or TRBD2 (5 bases each). The V gene lost 7 bases and the J gene lost 2 bases, with 20 bases spanning the gap. This CDR3 comprises 16 residues. Germline-derived CDR1 and CDR2 are SGHAT and FQNNGV. CDR3 nucleotide sequence: TGTGCCAGCACGCGACGAACTGGGACGGGACAAGAGACCCAGTACTTC. This encodes CASTRRTGTGQETQYF. The entire variable domain, with the rest obtained from reference TRBV11-2 and TRBJ2-5, is as follows: EAGVAQSPRYKIIEKRQSVAFWCNPISGHATLYWYQQILGQGPKLLIQFQNNGVVDDSQLPKDRFSAERLKGVDSTLKIQPAKLEDSAVYLCASTRRTGTGQETQYFGPGTRLLVL.

This clone was counted between two and nine times. The chain links TRBV7-6 to TRBJ2-2; 9 bases agree with TRBD2. The CDR3 length is 16 residues. V lost 5 bases to trimming and J lost 7 bases; unmatched junction nucleotides: 11. Per germline, CDR1 SGHVS and CDR2 FNYEAQ. The CDR3 protein is CASSPSPREGGGELFF. DNA of the CDR3: TGTGCCAGCAGCCCCTCCCCGCGGGAGGGCGGCGGGGAGCTGTTTTTT.

V usage is TRBV7-2 and J usage is TRBJ2-7; D unresolved. The V gene's germline CDR1 is SGHTA and CDR2 FQGNSA. Trimming took 1 base from V and 0 from J, leaving 7 bases between them. This CDR3 spans 14 amino acids. The CDR3, as DNA: TGTGCCAGCAGCTTAGTCGTAGTCTCCTACGAGCAGTACTTC. It codes for CASSLVVVSYEQYF. Full variable domain (missing parts from reference TRBV7-2 and TRBJ2-7): GAGVSQSPSNKVTEKGKDVELRCDPISGHTALYWYRQSLGQGLEFLIYFQGNSAPDKSGLPSDRFSAERTGGSVSTLTIQRTQQEDSAVYLCASSLVVVSYEQYFGPGTRLTVT.

This chain joins TRBV7-2 and TRBJ2-7, with 9 bases identical to TRBD1. CDR1 SGHTA and CDR2 FQGNSA come from the germline V gene. There are 18 residues in the CDR3. Trimming at V came to 5 bases and at J to 5 bases, leaving 19 bases not matched to a gene. The CDR3 loop is CASSTRDRAREIGNEQYF. In DNA form, the CDR3 reads TGTGCCAGCAGCACCCGGGACAGGGCGCGGGAGATCGGGAACGAGCAGTACTTC. Full variable domain (rest looked up from reference TRBV7-2 and TRBJ2-7): GAGVSQSPSNKVTEKGKDVELRCDPISGHTALYWYRQSLGQGLEFLIYFQGNSAPDKSGLPSDRFSAERTGGSVSTLTIQRTQQEDSAVYLCASSTRDRAREIGNEQYFGPGTRLTVT.

The rearrangement links TRBV6-8 to TRBJ2-3, with TRBD2 matching over 16 bases. This CDR3 comprises 18 residues. J lost 2 bases, V lost 0 bases, and 2 bases had no gene match. Germline assignment: CDR1 MNHGY and CDR2 SAAAGT. The CDR3 nucleotides are TGTGCCAGCAGTTACTCAGGGACTAGCGGGGGGGACACAGATACGCAGTATTTT. Its translation: CASSYSGTSGGDTDTQYF.

The chain carries TRBV29-1 and TRBJ2-5, with 7 bases that match TRBD1. Germline values: CDR1 SQVTM, CDR2 ANQGSEA. Trimming removed 4 bases from V and 2 bases from J; junction bases left unmatched: 1. The CDR3 contains 12 residues. The CDR3 sequence is CSVGGQQETQYF. As DNA, the CDR3 is TGCAGCGTTGGGGGACAGCAAGAGACCCAGTACTTC.

This clone was picked up a small number of times. This chain connects TRBV30 to TRBJ1-5; TRBD1 is a possible D gene (5 bases). CDR3 length equals 13 residues. Germline CDR1 is GTSNPN and CDR2 is SVGIG (reference sequence). The V end lost 5 bases, the J end lost 3 bases, and 11 bases lay between the germline ends. CDR3 sequence: CAWGKGTNQPQHF. The CDR3 bases are TGTGCCTGGGGGAAAGGGACCAATCAGCCCCAGCATTTT.

The chain combines TRBV11-2 with TRBJ2-7, with 12 bases matching TRBD1. V trimming: 6 bases; J trimming: 3 bases; junction bases outside the gene matches: 9. The CDR3 extends over 16 amino acids. Germline CDR1 reads SGHAT; CDR2 reads FQNNGV. CDR3 amino acids: CASSSPGQGASYEQYF. In DNA form, the CDR3 reads TGTGCCAGCAGTTCCCCGGGACAGGGGGCCAGCTACGAGCAGTACTTC.

The rearrangement links TRBV20-1 to TRBJ1-2; 7 bases align to TRBD1. Per germline, CDR1 DFQATT and CDR2 SNEGSKA (reference sequence). Trimming removed 6 bases from V and 8 bases from J; junction bases left unmatched: 6. CDR3 length equals 11 residues. The CDR3 sequence: CSAPRGQGYTF. The DNA of the CDR3 is TGCAGTGCCCCCCGGGGACAGGGCTACACCTTC.

The chain has TRBV6-5 and TRBJ2-7; 8 nucleotides match TRBD1. Germline V gene sequence: CDR1 MNHEY, CDR2 SVGAGI. The trim removed 2 bases at V and 2 bases at J, leaving 8 bases unmatched. The CDR3 covers 16 residues. The CDR3, as DNA: TGTGCCAGCAGTTACCACGGGACAGGAAAAGCCTACGAGCAGTACTTC. Protein: CASSYHGTGKAYEQYF.

This chain connects TRBV4-1 to TRBJ2-4, with D possibly matching TRBD1 (6 bases). The V and J ends lost 3 bases and 0 bases respectively, with 9 bases between them. Germline-derived CDR1 and CDR2 are MGHRA and YSYEKL. The CDR3 loop spans 15 amino acids. The CDR3 DNA sequence: TGCGCCAGCAGCCAGGACAGCGCAGCCAAAAACATTCAGTACTTC. As protein: CASSQDSAAKNIQYF.

The table lists this clone with a few counts. The chain recombines TRBV10-1 with TRBJ2-7; D unclear. CDR1 is WNHNN, CDR2 SYGVQD, per germline (reference sequence). Trimming left V 8 bases short and J 1 base short, with 24 bases between. This CDR3 spans 17 amino acids. The CDR3 DNA sequence: TGCGCCAGCGCCCAGGCCCCCAGCAGGTGGTATTCCTACGAGCAGTACTTC. It encodes CASAQAPSRWYSYEQYF.

V gene TRBV10-2 combines with J gene TRBJ1-1, with 10 bases matching TRBD1. Germline V CDR1 and CDR2: WSHSY, SAAADI. The CDR3 totals 15 residues. Trimming took 7 bases from V and 2 from J; bases not matched to a gene: 7. The chain's CDR3 is CASNDRGRGNTEAFF. The DNA for the CDR3 is TGCGCCAGCAATGACAGGGGGCGAGGAAACACTGAAGCTTTCTTT.

The genes are TRBV6-1 and TRBJ2-5; no firm D call. The CDR3 runs to 13 residues. Germline CDR1 is MNHNS and CDR2 is SASEGT. V was trimmed by 8 bases and J by 3 bases, leaving 13 bases between them. The CDR3 DNA follows: TGTGCCAGCCTCCCCTGGGGAAAAGAGACCCAGTACTTC. Translated: CASLPWGKETQYF.

The chain couples TRBV6-6 to TRBJ2-3, with D possibly TRBD2 on 6 matching bases. CDR1 is MNHNY, CDR2 SVGAGI, per germline (reference sequence). V lost 9 bases to trimming and J lost 7 bases, with 14 bases between them. The CDR3 spans 12 residues. CDR3 sequence: CASWDSQNTQYF. CDR3 in DNA: TGTGCCAGTTGGGACTCCCAAAATACGCAGTATTTT.

The chain links TRBV5-1 to TRBJ1-4; no definite D call. Trimming took 6 bases from V and 3 from J, leaving 12 bases between them. The CDR3 sequence is 14 residues long. The germline CDR1 and CDR2 sequences are SGHRS and YFSETQ. This chain's CDR3 is CASTVGRPNEKLFF. The CDR3 coding sequence is TGCGCCAGCACCGTCGGCCGCCCTAATGAAAAACTGTTTTTT. The full variable domain, its missing parts supplied by reference TRBV5-1 and TRBJ1-4, is KAGVTQTPRYLIKTRGQQVTLSCSPISGHRSVSWYQQTPGQGLQFLFEYFSETQRNKGNFPGRFSGRQFSNSRSEMNVSTLELGDSALYLCASTVGRPNEKLFFGSGTQLSVL.

This chain joins TRBV5-1 and TRBJ1-5, with D possibly being TRBD1 (5 bases). The germline V gene has CDR1 SGHRS and CDR2 YFSETQ. The V and J ends lost 5 bases and 2 bases respectively, with 14 bases between them. This CDR3 has 15 amino acids. The CDR3 loop is CASRPEGAGNQPQHF. As DNA, the CDR3 is TGCGCCAGCAGACCCGAAGGGGCGGGCAATCAGCCCCAGCATTTT.

The chain has TRBV6-5 and TRBJ1-2, with D uncertain. Germline loops: CDR1 MNHEY, CDR2 SVGAGI. With 0 bases removed from V and 3 bases from J, the gap between germline ends came to 14 bases. The CDR3 is 16 residues long. CDR3 nucleotides: TGTGCCAGCAGTTACTCTGGCAGGCCTTTGGACTATGGCTACACCTTC. Translating gives CASSYSGRPLDYGYTF.

This clone was recorded a few times. The chain couples TRBV18 to TRBJ2-3; D is uncertain. V was pared by 6 bases and J by 2 bases, with 9 bases between. The germline gives CDR1 KGHSH, CDR2 LQKENI. CDR3 length: 13 residues. CDR3 region: CASSPYPTDTQYF. For the CDR3, the DNA is TGTGCCAGCTCCCCGTACCCCACAGATACGCAGTATTTT.

The rearrangement links TRBV21-1 to TRBJ2-5; the table's D call, TRBD1, was not checked against the DNA. TRBV21-1 is a documented pseudogene. The CDR3 totals 17 residues. The CDR3 spells CASSNEAIGQGRETQYF. The CDR3 DNA follows: TGTGCCAGCAGCAACGAAGCCATTGGACAGGGCAGGGAGACCCAGTACTTC.

V and J are TRBV9 and TRBJ2-4; D gene uncertain. This CDR3 has 14 residues. Per the germline V gene, CDR1 is SGDLS and CDR2 is YYNGEE. Between the trimmed V and J ends, which lost 4 bases and 7 bases, there was a span of 15 bases. In nucleotides, the CDR3 is TGTGCCAGCAGCCCTCACCCCCTAGGGAACATTCAGTACTTC. It yields the protein CASSPHPLGNIQYF.

The chain couples TRBV11-2 to TRBJ2-6, with D unclear. Trimming took off 4 bases at V and 4 bases at J, with 17 bases between the two ends. CDR3 length: 17 amino acids. Germline loops: CDR1 SGHAT, CDR2 FQNNGV. As DNA, the CDR3 is TGTGCCAGCAGCTCCGAGGTAGATTCGAGGGGGGCCAACGTCCTGACTTTC. The encoded protein is CASSSEVDSRGANVLTF. The full variable domain, completed using reference TRBV11-2 and TRBJ2-6, is EAGVAQSPRYKIIEKRQSVAFWCNPISGHATLYWYQQILGQGPKLLIQFQNNGVVDDSQLPKDRFSAERLKGVDSTLKIQPAKLEDSAVYLCASSSEVDSRGANVLTFGAGSRLTVL.

This clone came up once. The genes are TRBV5-1 and TRBJ1-1; 7 bases line up with TRBD1. V gave up 0 bases and J gave up 5 bases; unmatched junction bases: 7. This CDR3 contains 15 residues. Germline lookup yields CDR1 SGHRS and CDR2 YFSETQ. The CDR3 bases are TGCGCCAGCAGCTTGGTGGCAGGGGGAAGTACTGAAGCTTTCTTT. The encoded protein is CASSLVAGGSTEAFF.

For this clone: In the same sample, other DNA sequences code for this CDR3. The chain links TRBV6-5 to TRBJ1-2; D is unresolved. Trimming pared 3 bases from V and 2 bases from J, leaving 7 bases between. The V gene's germline CDR1 is MNHEY and CDR2 SVGAGI. The CDR3 spans 13 residues. CDR3 in amino acids: CASSYSPNYGYTF. CDR3 nucleotides: TGTGCCAGCAGTTATAGTCCGAACTATGGCTACACCTTC.

The chain carries TRBV4-1 and TRBJ1-2; TRBD1 is a possible D gene (6 bases). CDR3 length: 15 amino acids. Germline CDR1 reads MGHRA; CDR2 reads YSYEKL. V was cut by 3 bases and J by 4 bases, with 15 bases left in between. CDR3 amino acids: CASSHQAGDTYGYTF. The CDR3 coding sequence is TGCGCCAGCAGCCATCAGGCAGGGGATACCTATGGCTACACCTTC.

The rearrangement joins TRBV7-2 to TRBJ1-3, with D possibly being TRBD1 (5 bases). Germline V gives CDR1 SGHTA, CDR2 FQGNSA. Trimming removed 0 bases from V and 0 bases from J, with 9 bases in between. The CDR3 has 16 amino acids. CDR3 loop: CASSLATGYSGNTIYF. For the CDR3, the DNA is TGTGCCAGCAGCTTAGCTACAGGATACTCTGGAAACACCATATATTTT.

This clone came up a few times. The gene calls are TRBV30 and TRBJ1-1; TRBD1 is a possible D gene (5 bases). Trimming removed 3 bases at V and 0 bases at J, with 11 bases between. Germline loops: CDR1 GTSNPN, CDR2 SVGIG (reference sequence). The CDR3 has 14 residues. The CDR3 DNA follows: TGTGCCTGGAGCCGGGGACTCCTGAACACTGAAGCTTTCTTT. Protein: CAWSRGLLNTEAFF.

The chain links TRBV30 to TRBJ2-3; D gene ambiguous. The CDR3 is 13 residues long. V was trimmed by 4 bases and J by 2 bases, leaving 10 bases between them. Germline V gene lookup returns CDR1 GTSNPN and CDR2 SVGIG (reference sequence). The CDR3 region is CAWNMRLTDTQYF. The CDR3 coding sequence is TGTGCCTGGAATATGCGCCTCACAGATACGCAGTATTTT. Filled out from reference TRBV30 and TRBJ2-3, the complete variable domain reads SQTIHQWPATLVQPVGSPLSLECTVEGTSNPNLYWYRQAAGRGLQLLFYSVGIGQISSEVPQNLSASRPQDRQFILSSKKLLLSDSGFYLCAWNMRLTDTQYFGPGTRLTVL.

The chain recombines TRBV11-2 with TRBJ1-2; D is unresolved. The CDR3 has 12 amino acids. V lost 4 bases, J lost 5 bases, and 8 bases lay in between. The germline gives CDR1 SGHAT, CDR2 FQNNGV. CDR3 amino acids: CASSSQDYGYTF. Written as DNA, the CDR3 is TGTGCCAGCAGCTCTCAGGATTATGGCTACACCTTC.

CDR3 sequence: CASSLGPSGGGEQFF. CDR3 DNA sequence: TGTGCCAGCAGCTTAGGGCCTAGTGGGGGTGGTGAGCAGTTCTTC. The rearrangement uses TRBV11-3 and TRBJ2-1; D tentatively fits TRBD1 or TRBD2 (5 bases each). This CDR3 is built from 15 residues. CDR1 is SGHNT, CDR2 YENEEA, per germline. Trimming removed 1 base at V and 9 bases at J, with 16 bases between.

Concerning this clone: In the same sample, other DNA sequences code for this CDR3. The chain uses TRBV7-9 and TRBJ2-5; TRBD1 is a possible D gene (6 bases). This CDR3 contains 14 residues. Germline CDR1 is SEHNR and CDR2 is FQNEAQ (reference sequence). The V gene lost 2 bases and the J gene lost 5 bases, with 12 bases spanning the gap. This CDR3 is CASSLSGAGETQYF. For the CDR3, the DNA is TGTGCCAGCAGCTTATCAGGGGCCGGGGAGACCCAGTACTTC.